These T cell receptor beta chains were read from a single sample in a study of shared clonotypes between healthy human individuals. The repertoire was sequenced with immunoSEQ multiplex PCR; TCRdb's copy has only in-frame clones and lacks some. The sample lists 2.3 million or so clones, 93% seen once, with about 0.37% in the top ten. Specimen: naive CD4+ T cells from PBMCs. The receptors here all came from a man younger than 30 in good health. Some clones in this sample may be carry-over from other donors' samples. The CDR3 runs from the conserved cysteine through the conserved F or W. Each record gives: J gene, V gene, D gene, clone size, CDR3 protein, CDR3 DNA. D genes are given only for firm matches. Some rows have no size entry. The others give once, few or many, or a class for an expanded clone.

TRBJ1-4,TRBV4-1,TRBD1,NA,CASSQGGTVNEKLFF,TGCGCCAGCAGCCAAGGAGGGACAGTTAATGAAAAACTGTTTTTT
TRBJ1-5,TRBV29-1,NA,NA,CSVGEQGGQPQHF,TGCAGCGTCGGGGAGCAGGGAGGTCAGCCCCAGCATTTT
TRBJ2-5,TRBV27,TRBD1,NA,CASSLLSGTGGRTRETQYF,TGTGCCAGCAGTTTATTATCAGGGACAGGGGGTCGGACGCGAGAGACCCAGTACTTC
TRBJ2-3,TRBV19,NA,NA,CASTVTGGADTQYF,TGTGCCAGTACCGTGACCGGAGGCGCAGATACGCAGTATTTT
TRBJ2-5,TRBV5-6,TRBD2,once,CASSLRKTSGQETQYF,TGTGCCAGCAGCTTGAGAAAGACTAGCGGACAAGAGACCCAGTACTTC
TRBJ1-2,TRBV6-5,NA,NA,CASSYSGQGSRGYTF,TGTGCCAGCAGTTACTCAGGCCAGGGGAGTAGGGGCTACACCTTC
TRBJ2-7,TRBV7-8,TRBD1,NA,CASSSPGGTHEQYF,TGTGCCAGCAGCTCCCCAGGGGGTACCCACGAGCAGTACTTC
TRBJ2-2,TRBV2,TRBD1,NA,CAARQGNTGELFF,TGTGCCGCGAGACAGGGGAACACCGGGGAGCTGTTTTTT
TRBJ2-5,TRBV7-2,NA,NA,CASSLNGGLSRETQYF,TGTGCCAGCAGCTTAAATGGGGGGCTCTCTCGGGAGACCCAGTACTTC
TRBJ1-2,TRBV6-1,NA,NA,CASSEGQRGGYTF,TGTGCCAGCAGTGAAGGACAACGGGGTGGCTACACCTTC
TRBJ2-1,TRBV5-5,NA,NA,CASTPTLFANQFF,TGTGCCAGCACCCCGACACTTTTCGCTAATCAGTTCTTC
TRBJ2-5,TRBV19,NA,NA,CASRGTRQTQYF,TGTGCCAGTAGGGGGACGCGGCAGACCCAGTACTTC
TRBJ2-2,TRBV5-1,NA,NA,CASSLFQGSAGELFF,TGCGCCAGCAGCTTGTTTCAGGGATCGGCCGGGGAGCTGTTTTTT
TRBJ1-2,TRBV6-5,NA,NA,CASSQHGGSGYTF,TGTGCCAGCAGCCAGCACGGGGGGAGTGGCTACACCTTC
TRBJ2-1,TRBV5-1,NA,NA,CASSLAGRSSYNEQFF,TGCGCCAGCAGCTTGGCGGGTAGGAGCTCCTACAATGAGCAGTTCTTC
TRBJ2-5,TRBV5-4,TRBD2,NA,CASSSQPGLAGEGETQYF,TGTGCCAGCAGCTCCCAACCGGGACTAGCGGGAGAGGGAGAGACCCAGTACTTC
TRBJ2-1,TRBV9,NA,NA,CASSRGPSSDNEQFF,TGTGCCAGCAGCCGTGGGCCTTCCTCGGACAATGAGCAGTTCTTC
TRBJ2-5,TRBV7-2,TRBD1,NA,CASSDRDRGGQETQYF,TGTGCCAGCAGCGACCGGGACAGGGGTGGCCAAGAGACCCAGTACTTC
TRBJ2-1,TRBV27,NA,NA,CASTENLGLHQFF,TGTGCCAGCACCGAAAATCTCGGACTTCACCAGTTCTTC
TRBJ2-7,TRBV18,NA,NA,CASSKSGNVGYEQYF,TGTGCCAGCTCAAAGTCGGGAAATGTCGGGTACGAGCAGTACTTC
TRBJ2-1,TRBV30,NA,NA,CAWSDDNEQFF,TGTGCCTGGAGTGATGACAATGAGCAGTTCTTC
TRBJ2-2,TRBV7-3,TRBD2,NA,CASSLLAGANTGELFF,TGTGCCAGCAGCTTACTAGCGGGGGCGAACACCGGGGAGCTGTTTTTT
TRBJ2-7,TRBV29-1,TRBD2,once,CSVGGLAGVYEQYF,TGCAGCGTTGGGGGACTAGCGGGAGTCTACGAGCAGTACTTC
TRBJ2-1,TRBV28,NA,NA,CASSPPGRNPSSYNEQFF,TGTGCCAGCAGTCCACCCGGACGGAACCCTAGCTCCTACAATGAGCAGTTCTTC
TRBJ1-5,TRBV5-1,NA,NA,CASSLFGGSNQPQHF,TGCGCCAGCAGCTTGTTTGGGGGAAGCAATCAGCCCCAGCATTTT
TRBJ1-3,TRBV10-3,NA,few,CAINRQGNSGNTIYF,TGTGCCATCAATAGACAAGGGAACTCTGGAAACACCATATATTTT
TRBJ2-2,TRBV5-1,NA,NA,CASSPQTPGKAGELFF,TGCGCCAGCAGCCCACAAACTCCGGGAAAAGCCGGGGAGCTGTTTTTT
TRBJ2-7,TRBV19,TRBD1,NA,CASSMGQPDYEQYF,TGTGCCAGTAGTATGGGACAGCCAGACTACGAGCAGTACTTC
TRBJ2-3,TRBV30,TRBD1,NA,CAWRNRGRDTQYF,TGTGCCTGGAGGAACAGGGGGCGAGATACGCAGTATTTT
TRBJ2-2,TRBV5-1,TRBD2,NA,CASSPALAGVGELFF,TGCGCCAGCAGCCCCGCCCTAGCGGGAGTCGGGGAGCTGTTTTTT
TRBJ2-1,TRBV5-1,NA,NA,CASSLIGQSNEQFF,TGCGCCAGCAGCTTGATTGGACAAAGCAATGAGCAGTTCTTC
TRBJ1-2,TRBV2,NA,NA,CASMLGAVDNYGYTF,TGTGCCAGCATGTTAGGGGCGGTGGATAACTATGGCTACACCTTC
TRBJ1-2,TRBV9,NA,NA,CASSVGAGENYGYTF,TGTGCCAGCAGCGTAGGGGCAGGGGAAAACTATGGCTACACCTTC
TRBJ1-4,TRBV7-9,NA,NA,CASSLDRFFATNEKLFF,TGTGCCAGCAGCTTAGACAGGTTTTTTGCAACTAATGAAAAACTGTTTTTT
TRBJ2-1,TRBV4-3,TRBD2,once,CASSRASGLAANEQFF,TGCGCCAGCAGCCGAGCATCGGGACTAGCCGCCAATGAGCAGTTCTTC
TRBJ1-2,TRBV27,NA,once,CASSSIGINYGYTF,TGTGCCAGCAGTTCGATCGGGATTAACTATGGCTACACCTTC
TRBJ1-1,TRBV2,NA,NA,CASRRLWDATEAFF,TGTGCCAGCAGGCGGTTGTGGGATGCCACTGAAGCTTTCTTT
TRBJ1-2,TRBV7-9,TRBD1,NA,CASSPRTGPGGYTF,TGTGCCAGCAGCCCGCGGACAGGGCCCGGTGGCTACACCTTC
TRBJ2-1,TRBV10-3,NA,NA,CAISESLQDPISYNEQFF,TGTGCCATCAGTGAGTCCCTCCAGGACCCAATCTCCTACAATGAGCAGTTCTTC
TRBJ2-7,TRBV18,NA,once,CASSPGRGYEQYF,TGTGCCAGCTCACCGGGCAGGGGCTACGAGCAGTACTTC
TRBJ1-1,TRBV5-1,NA,NA,CASSLAGTHSRAFF,TGCGCCAGCAGCTTGGCCGGGACCCATAGTAGAGCTTTCTTT
TRBJ1-3,TRBV6-5,NA,NA,CASSYGGADGNTIYF,TGTGCCAGCAGTTACGGGGGGGCGGATGGAAACACCATATATTTT
TRBJ2-7,TRBV28,TRBD2,NA,CASSSLAGGPREQYF,TGTGCCAGCAGTTCCCTAGCGGGAGGTCCCAGGGAGCAGTACTTC
TRBJ2-7,TRBV19,NA,NA,CATSTVAGTTYEQYF,TGTGCCACAAGTACGGTGGCAGGGACAACCTACGAGCAGTACTTC
TRBJ1-5,TRBV19,NA,NA,CASSLTEFIGSNQPQHF,TGTGCCAGTAGCTTGACGGAATTCATTGGGAGCAATCAGCCCCAGCATTTT
TRBJ2-5,TRBV5-1,NA,once,CASSFQGGETQYF,TGCGCCAGCAGCTTCCAGGGGGGAGAGACCCAGTACTTC
TRBJ2-3,TRBV11-2,TRBD2,NA,CASSLARLAGTDTQYF,TGTGCCAGCAGCTTAGCCCGACTAGCGGGGACAGATACGCAGTATTTT
TRBJ2-3,TRBV6-1,NA,NA,CASSQLIPANTQYF,TGTGCCAGCAGCCAACTTATTCCAGCTAATACGCAGTATTTT
TRBJ1-2,TRBV10-3,TRBD1,NA,CAILGGAGYGYTF,TGTGCCATCTTAGGGGGCGCCGGCTATGGCTACACCTTC
TRBJ2-2,TRBV10-1,NA,NA,CASSEVRRGSVGELFF,TGCGCCAGCAGTGAAGTTCGACGGGGGTCGGTCGGGGAGCTGTTTTTT
TRBJ1-1,TRBV5-4,NA,NA,CASSLDASGQFFF,TGTGCCAGCAGCTTGGATGCCTCGGGCCAGTTTTTCTTT
TRBJ1-3,TRBV18,TRBD1,NA,CASSPRDSRTGNTIYF,TGTGCCAGCTCACCACGGGACAGTAGGACTGGAAACACCATATATTTT
TRBJ2-2,TRBV9,NA,NA,CASSAGDGRAVTGELFF,TGTGCCAGCAGCGCCGGGGATGGCAGGGCGGTAACCGGGGAGCTGTTTTTT
TRBJ1-2,TRBV28,NA,NA,CASSGDRARGYGYTF,TGTGCCAGCAGTGGTGATAGGGCCCGGGGCTATGGCTACACCTTC
TRBJ1-5,TRBV7-9,TRBD1,NA,CASSHDRVDQPQHF,TGTGCCAGCAGCCATGACAGGGTCGATCAGCCCCAGCATTTT
TRBJ2-2,TRBV4-2,NA,NA,CASSQEANTGELFF,TGTGCCAGCAGCCAAGAAGCAAACACCGGGGAGCTGTTTTTT
TRBJ1-1,TRBV10-1,NA,NA,CASSEGANTEAFF,TGCGCCAGCAGTGAGGGGGCGAACACTGAAGCTTTCTTT